A selection of T cell receptor beta chains follows, all from one sample in a study of blood T cell repertoires in COVID-19. Clones were sequenced by immunoSEQ multiplex PCR, and TCRdb holds only the in-frame ones, with some missing. The data contain about 200,000 clones, 80% to 90% of them singletons. The sequenced sample consisted of PBMCs or T cells enriched from blood (not recorded which). All receptors derive from a woman between 40 and 50 years old with acute COVID-19. The CDR3 runs from the conserved cysteine through the conserved F or W. A D gene is named only where the DNA matches it firmly. Size is stated for part of the rows, as once, few or many counts, or as a class when the clone is expanded.

V gene: TRBV5-5; clone size: -; D gene: -; J gene: TRBJ2-1; CDR3 protein: CASSWGAGSYNEQFF; CDR3 DNA: TGTGCCAGCAGCTGGGGAGCTGGATCCTACAATGAGCAGTTCTTC
V gene: TRBV29-1; clone size: -; D gene: -; J gene: TRBJ2-3; CDR3 protein: CSVERQGADTQYF; CDR3 DNA: TGCAGCGTTGAACGGCAGGGCGCAGATACGCAGTATTTT
V gene: TRBV6-4; clone size: -; D gene: -; J gene: TRBJ1-1; CDR3 protein: CASRGVGTEAFF; CDR3 DNA: TGTGCCAGCAGGGGAGTTGGTACTGAAGCTTTCTTT
V gene: TRBV18; clone size: once; D gene: TRBD1; J gene: TRBJ1-2; CDR3 protein: CASSLPFTGGSGYGYTF; CDR3 DNA: TGTGCCAGCTCCCTACCCTTCACAGGGGGCTCTGGCTATGGCTACACCTTC
V gene: TRBV11-2; clone size: -; D gene: TRBD2; J gene: TRBJ2-5; CDR3 protein: CASSLLAGVPGQETQYF; CDR3 DNA: TGTGCCAGCAGCCTGCTAGCGGGAGTCCCGGGGCAAGAGACCCAGTACTTC
V gene: TRBV28; clone size: -; D gene: -; J gene: TRBJ1-1; CDR3 protein: CAISGQTAFF; CDR3 DNA: TGTGCCATTTCGGGACAAACAGCTTTCTTT
V gene: TRBV7-8; clone size: -; D gene: -; J gene: TRBJ1-5; CDR3 protein: CASSLSQGVSNQPQHF; CDR3 DNA: TGTGCCAGCAGCTTATCCCAGGGCGTTAGCAATCAGCCCCAGCATTTT
V gene: TRBV27; clone size: -; D gene: -; J gene: TRBJ2-6; CDR3 protein: CASRSFRPPRGANVLTF; CDR3 DNA: TGTGCCAGCAGATCCTTCCGCCCGCCGCGCGGGGCCAACGTCCTGACTTTC
V gene: TRBV3-1/TRBV3-2; clone size: once; D gene: TRBD2; J gene: TRBJ2-1; CDR3 protein: CASSNLAGEQFF; CDR3 DNA: TGTGCCAGCAGCAACCTAGCGGGTGAGCAGTTCTTC
V gene: TRBV24-1; clone size: -; D gene: -; J gene: TRBJ2-5; CDR3 protein: CATSGAQQETQYF; CDR3 DNA: TGTGCCACCAGTGGGGCACAGCAAGAGACCCAGTACTTC
V gene: TRBV2; clone size: -; D gene: TRBD2; J gene: TRBJ2-3; CDR3 protein: CASSAASGSTDTQYF; CDR3 DNA: TGTGCCAGCAGCGCAGCTAGCGGGAGCACAGATACGCAGTATTTT
V gene: TRBV12-3/TRBV12-4; clone size: -; D gene: TRBD1; J gene: TRBJ1-1; CDR3 protein: CASTQGQGARPFF; CDR3 DNA: TGTGCCAGCACCCAGGGACAGGGGGCGCGTCCTTTCTTT